In its sample, the clone carrying this TCR beta chain is medium-sized. Its antigen remains unknown. TCRdb called the 5' RACE reads again in MiXCR, with one record for every CDR3 protein. The data show approximately 10,000 distinct CDR3 sequences, about 5.2% seen once. The data belong to a study of spatial heterogeneity in lung cancer. Across the study: Counts of TCR transcripts in tumor regions correlated strongly with a T cell module score (derived from matched bulk RNA-seq). In raw reads, more than 9.5 appearances on average were recorded for each unique TCR and UMI combination.

The time point is: sample taken at primary tumor resection. Without sorting, whole RNA was sequenced from tumor, nontumor lung or frozen PBMC. Overall study findings and caveats: How many expanded intratumoral alpha and beta TCRs were present tracked the tumor mutation count, which was a count of nonsynonymous mutations. Ubiquitous and regional expanded TCR counts mirrored ubiquitous and regional nonsynonymous mutation counts, respectively.

This sequence was found in a male donor with early-stage non-small cell lung cancer. The material sequenced was lung tumor tissue, taken at surgery.

CDR3 amino acids: CASSYTGTNTGELFF. The CDR3 DNA follows: TGTGCCAGCAGTTATACAGGGACGAACACCGGGGAGCTGTTTTTT. The V gene is TRBV12-3 or TRBV12-4, the J gene TRBJ2-2, with D perhaps TRBD1 (6 bases). The V and J ends lost 4 bases and 0 bases respectively, with 9 bases between them. The CDR3 sequence is 15 residues long.